Detailed here is one T cell receptor beta chain. As yet, its antigen is unknown. This entry comes from a study of T cell repertoires in cytomegalovirus infection. Study summary: Recently described HLA-C-restricted plus well-studied HLA-B-restricted CMV epitopes were used. The public TCR beta signatures pointed to both CMV infection and matching HLA type.

Study-level results: CMV-specific TCR beta clonotypes restricted by HLA-C were the ones dominating the ex vivo response.

Between the trimmed V and J ends, which lost 7 bases and 6 bases, there was a span of 10 bases. This CDR3 has 12 residues. Germline CDR1 and CDR2: SGHVS and FNYEAQ. MiXCR, run by TCRdb on the reads, gives a single entry per CDR3 protein. The repertoire has around 750,000 distinct CDR3 sequences, approximately 29% of them found once; the top ten carry around 12%. The material was cultured CD8+ T cells from PBMCs, obtained from culture after CMV antigen stimulation. The V and J genes are TRBV7-6 and TRBJ2-1; D might be TRBD2 (7 bases). This receptor was identified in a human donor in good health (CMV status not recorded). Some clones in this sample may be carry-over from other donors' samples. CDR3 DNA sequence: TGTGCCAGCAAAGGGGGGGGCAATGAGCAGTTCTTC. It translates to CASKGGGNEQFF.